The 6 T cell receptor beta chains below come from one sample, sequenced in a study of TIL therapy for anti-PD-1-resistant metastatic lung cancer. Regarding time point: pre-treatment sample, taken before nivolumab and TIL therapy. Tumor tissue came from excised metastases, mostly pleural nodules or supraclavicular lymph nodes. The immunoSEQ assay was v3. Using immunoSEQ multiplex PCR, the repertoire was profiled, and TCRdb retains in-frame clones only, with some absent. Of more than 20,000 clones detected, about 60% appear once; the ten largest clones hold roughly a sixth. The sequencing used tumor tissue, collected at baseline. All receptors come from a woman between 25 and 80 years old with non-small cell lung cancer.

The chain recombines TRBV2 with TRBJ1-2; a weak D match, TRBD1 (5 bases). The V end lost 5 bases, the J end lost 7 bases, and 14 bases lay between the germline ends. This CDR3 has 13 residues. Germline lookup yields CDR1 SNHLY and CDR2 FYNNEI. The DNA for the CDR3 is TGTGCCAGCAGTTCAGGGACCCTAGGTGGCTACACCTTC. This gives the protein CASSSGTLGGYTF.

The chain employs TRBV11-2 and TRBJ2-7; D remains ambiguous. The CDR3 is 14 amino acids. The V end lost 1 base, the J end lost 6 bases, and 13 bases lay between the germline ends. CDR1 is SGHAT, CDR2 FQNNGV, per germline. For the CDR3, the DNA is TGTGCCAGCAGCTTAGGGCTAAAACACCCCGAGCAGTACTTC. This encodes CASSLGLKHPEQYF.

This clone was found a few times. V is TRBV13 and J is TRBJ2-7; a weak D match, TRBD2 (6 bases). CDR3 length: 15 amino acids. Trimming removed 5 bases at V and 5 bases at J, with 19 bases between. The germline V gene has CDR1 PRHDT and CDR2 FYEKMQ (reference sequence). The CDR3 spells CASSRGGGPVNEQYF. The DNA for the CDR3 is TGTGCCAGCAGCCGGGGTGGAGGGCCTGTGAACGAGCAGTACTTC.

The V call is TRBV5-1, the J call TRBJ2-2; the D is unclear. The germline CDR1 and CDR2 sequences are SGHRS and YFSETQ. This CDR3 comprises 12 residues. Trimming removed 4 bases at V and 6 bases at J, with 7 bases between. CDR3 amino acids: CASSIPPGELFF. The DNA of the CDR3 is TGCGCCAGCAGCATCCCCCCCGGGGAGCTGTTTTTT.

The V gene is TRBV5-1, the J gene TRBJ2-2; 10 bases agree with TRBD2. After removal of 3 bases from V and 6 bases from J, the junction contained 11 bases not matched to a gene. The germline CDR1 and CDR2 sequences are SGHRS and YFSETQ. The CDR3 has 17 residues. CDR3 coding DNA: TGCGCCAGCAGCTCCGGGACTAGCGTGGGAAAGGCCGGGGAGCTGTTTTTT. Residues: CASSSGTSVGKAGELFF.

V gene TRBV5-1 combines with J gene TRBJ2-7; tentative D call: TRBD1 (6 bases). Germline-derived CDR1 and CDR2 are SGHRS and YFSETQ. This CDR3 region has 12 residues. Between the trimmed V and J ends, which lost 1 base and 6 bases, there was a span of 8 bases. The DNA of the CDR3 is TGCGCCAGCAGCTTGACAGGGTTCGAGCAGTACTTC. Amino acid sequence: CASSLTGFEQYF.